The 10 T cell receptor beta chains presented below share a single source sample, sequenced in a study of regulatory T cells in long-lasting Graves disease. To make TCR beta libraries, researchers used iRepertoire HTBI primers and Arm-PCR of CDR3 regions. TCRdb called the multiplex PCR reads again in MiXCR, with one record for every CDR3 protein. The table includes roughly 500,000 distinct CDR3 sequences, around 11% detected once. Time point noted: newly diagnosed GD, antithyroid drugs for less than 3 months. The TCR library was made from RNA that had been extracted from PBMCs in TRIzol. This sample also appeared in a second study, on T cells in Graves' hyperthyroidism and ophthalmopathy.

The sequencing used peripheral blood mononuclear cells (PBMCs), collected at new diagnosis, from a patient treated with antithyroid drugs. These receptors all stem from a woman in her thirties with Graves disease.

The sample holds a few counts of this clonotype. The CDR3 loop is CASSSRGQNTEAFF. CDR3 in DNA: TGTGCCAGCAGCTCCAGGGGGCAGAACACTGAAGCTTTCTTT. This chain connects TRBV11-2 to TRBJ1-1; 8 positions match TRBD1. The CDR3 has 14 residues. The junction had 2 bases not matched to a gene; V was cut back by 4 bases and J by 1 base. Looked up from germline, CDR1 is SGHAT and CDR2 is FQNNGV. Using reference TRBV11-2 and TRBJ1-1 for the parts outside the CDR3, the full variable domain is EAGVAQSPRYKIIEKRQSVAFWCNPISGHATLYWYQQILGQGPKLLIQFQNNGVVDDSQLPKDRFSAERLKGVDSTLKIQPAKLEDSAVYLCASSSRGQNTEAFFGQGTRLTVV.

The count of this clonotype is one. This may come from a read error, since a much larger clone is one base off. The chain links TRBV29-1 to TRBJ2-1; maybe TRBD1 (6 bases). The germline CDR1 and CDR2 sequences are SQVTM and ANQGSEA. CDR3 length: 14 residues. This CDR3 reads CSAEQGNIVDEQLF. CDR3 coding DNA: TGCAGCGCCGAGCAGGGGAACATCGTCGATGAGCAGTTATTC.

This clonotype was found a few times. This chain links TRBV7-6 with TRBJ1-5; TRBD1 is a possible D gene (5 bases). CDR1 and CDR2 from the germline V gene are SGHVS and FNYEAQ. Trimming left V 10 bases short and J 6 bases short, with 22 bases between. CDR3 length: 15 residues. In DNA, the CDR3 is TGTGCCACCGCCCCGGTACGGGGGTGGGTTCAGCCCCAGCATTTT. Protein product: CATAPVRGWVQPQHF.

This clonotype was seen a handful of times. The genes are TRBV11-3 and TRBJ1-6; D unresolved. Germline values: CDR1 SGHNT, CDR2 YENEEA. Trimming left V 5 bases short and J 6 bases short, with 14 bases between. This CDR3 comprises 15 residues. The CDR3 region is CASSPRTPPNSPLHF. The CDR3 nucleotides are TGTGCCAGCAGCCCAAGGACTCCACCTAATTCACCCCTCCACTTT.

The genes are TRBV12-3 or TRBV12-4 and TRBJ2-3; 11 bases fit TRBD2. The V and J ends lost 4 bases and 4 bases, in that order; junction bases with no gene match: 16. The CDR3 totals 19 residues. As DNA, the CDR3 is TGTGCCAGCAGTTGGGAGGGGCCCATCGTAGCGGGAGGGCCAGATACGCAGTATTTT. Residues: CASSWEGPIVAGGPDTQYF.

This clonotype has just a few counts. The chain recombines TRBV29-1 with TRBJ2-5, with unresolved D. The germline gives CDR1 SQVTM, CDR2 ANQGSEA. V was pared by 3 bases and J by 9 bases, with 11 bases between. CDR3 length: 11 amino acids. DNA for the CDR3: TGCAGCGTTGATACCCAGGATGCCCAGTACTTC. It codes for CSVDTQDAQYF. Full variable domain (missing parts from reference TRBV29-1 and TRBJ2-5): SAVISQKPSRDICQRGTSLTIQCQVDSQVTMMFWYRQQPGQSLTLIATANQGSEATYESGFVIDKFPISRPNLTFSTLTVSNMSPEDSSIYLCSVDTQDAQYFGPGTRLLVL.

A few counts support this clonotype. A junction boundary mismatches the germline segment, possibly from a read error. The V and J genes are TRBV30 and TRBJ2-5, with unresolved D. The length of the CDR3 is 13 residues. Germline V gene lookup returns CDR1 GTSNPN and CDR2 SVGIG (reference sequence). This CDR3 reads CAWSVRLQEAQYF. CDR3 sequence (DNA): TGTGCCTGGAGTGTACGACTGCAAGAGGCCCAGTACTTC.

A word on this clonotype: A much larger clone is a single base away; this may be a read error. Given the absence of the conserved phenylalanine or tryptophan at the CDR3 end, a read error is likely. The rearrangement joins TRBV11-3 to TRBJ2-2; maybe TRBD2 (6 bases). The CDR3 is 14 residues long. Trimming shortened V by 4 bases and J by 4 bases, and 10 bases separated the two germline ends. The V gene's germline CDR1 is SGHNT and CDR2 YENEEA. Here the CDR3 DNA reads TGTGCCAGCAGCTGGGGGGAGCTCACCGGGGAGCTGTTTCTT. Translated: CASSWGELTGELFL.

This clonotype was observed many times. This chain links TRBV27 with TRBJ1-6; weak D call: TRBD1 (5 bases). Trimming left V 5 bases short and J 7 bases short, with 15 bases between. The length of the CDR3 is 15 residues. Germline values: CDR1 MNHEY, CDR2 SMNVEV (reference sequence). The CDR3 reads CASSQRDGDNSPLHF. The CDR3 nucleotides read TGTGCCAGCAGTCAACGGGACGGAGACAATTCACCCCTCCACTTT.

This clonotype was detected ten times or more. J is TRBJ1-2 and V is TRBV7-2; TRBD1 aligns across 10 bases. Germline V gene data show CDR1 as SGHTA and CDR2 as FQGNSA. The CDR3 sequence is 15 residues long. V gave up 6 bases and J gave up 5 bases; unmatched junction bases: 9. In DNA form, the CDR3 reads TGTGCCAGCAGGGACCCCGGGACAGGGGTTTATGGCTACACCTTC. Its translation is CASRDPGTGVYGYTF.